The rows below give T cell receptor beta chains drawn from one sample of a study of cytomegalovirus exposure and HLA in healthy donors. Some clones are missing from TCRdb's copy, which holds only in-frame ones; the method was immunoSEQ multiplex PCR. This table holds about 200,000 clones, roughly 80% found once. The specimen was PBMCs. The receptors stem from a man aged 30 to 39 in good health and CMV-seronegative. CDR3s include the opening cysteine and the closing phenylalanine or tryptophan. The order of the fields is J gene, clone size, D gene, V gene, CDR3 protein, CDR3 DNA. A D gene is named only where the DNA matches it firmly. Clone sizes are given selectively: once, few, many, or a class where the clone is expanded.

TRBJ1-1,-,-,TRBV9,CASSARTSGGTEAFF,TGTGCCAGCAGCGCAAGGACTTCGGGTGGCACTGAAGCTTTCTTT
TRBJ1-2,-,-,TRBV7-9,CASSSAPGGQGFYGYTF,TGTGCCAGCAGCTCGGCGCCGGGCGGGCAGGGGTTTTATGGCTACACCTTC
TRBJ1-2,-,TRBD1,TRBV6-5,CASSYGQGTHGYTF,TGTGCCAGCAGCTACGGACAGGGGACCCATGGCTACACCTTC
TRBJ2-7,-,-,TRBV19,CASSKHEQYF,TGTGCCAGTAGTAAGCACGAGCAGTACTTC
TRBJ1-2,-,TRBD1,TRBV28,CASSRDSLWGYGYTF,TGTGCCAGCAGCCGGGACAGTCTTTGGGGCTATGGCTACACCTTC
TRBJ2-5,-,-,TRBV13,CASSVTGSSYEQYF,TGTGCCAGCAGCGTTACCGGGTCCTCCTATGAGCAGTACTTC
TRBJ1-4,-,TRBD1,TRBV11-2,CASSLSGTGVEKLFF,TGTGCCAGCAGCCTATCCGGGACAGGGGTTGAAAAACTGTTTTTT
TRBJ2-7,once,-,TRBV29-1,CSVRGAATLLPYEQYF,TGCAGCGTTCGGGGGGCGGCGACCCTGCTGCCCTACGAGCAGTACTTC
TRBJ1-1,few,-,TRBV5-1,CASNGAGSGLVSRTEAFF,TGCGCCAGCAATGGTGCGGGTTCTGGTCTCGTGTCTCGGACTGAAGCTTTCTTT
TRBJ1-4,-,-,TRBV11-2,CASGGGVNEKLFF,TGTGCCAGCGGAGGAGGGGTCAATGAAAAACTGTTTTTT
TRBJ2-5,-,-,TRBV18,CASSLVTGQETQYF,TGTGCCAGCTCACTCGTAACAGGGCAAGAGACCCAGTACTTC
TRBJ1-2,-,TRBD1,TRBV4-3,CASSPQGDYGYTF,TGCGCCAGCAGCCCCCAGGGGGACTATGGCTACACCTTC
TRBJ2-3,-,-,TRBV15,CATSRDRGLADTQYF,TGTGCCACCAGCAGAGATAGGGGGTTGGCGGATACGCAGTATTTT
TRBJ2-6,-,-,TRBV4-3,CASSQAKGTGASVLTF,TGCGCCAGCAGCCAAGCAAAAGGAACTGGGGCCAGCGTCCTGACTTTC
TRBJ1-3,-,TRBD1,TRBV18,CASSSQGNTIYF,TGTGCCAGCTCGTCACAGGGGAACACCATATATTTT
TRBJ2-3,-,-,TRBV6-5,CASSVRGDTQYF,TGTGCCAGCAGTGTTAGGGGTGATACGCAGTATTTT
TRBJ2-7,-,-,TRBV4-1,CASSLWAPPDEQYF,TGCGCCAGCAGCCTTTGGGCCCCCCCAGACGAGCAGTACTTC
TRBJ2-3,-,TRBD2,TRBV7-6,CASSLGTSGGRGTQYF,TGTGCCAGCAGCTTAGGGACTAGCGGGGGCCGGGGTACGCAGTATTTT
TRBJ2-7,-,-,TRBV5-3,CARSLGDTDEEQYF,TGTGCCAGAAGCTTGGGGGACACCGACGAGGAGCAGTACTTC
TRBJ1-6,once,-,TRBV6-6,CASSWGQINSPLHF,TGTGCCAGTAGTTGGGGGCAAATTAATTCACCCCTCCACTTT
TRBJ2-7,-,TRBD1,TRBV28,CASSSGTGRFSYEQYF,TGTGCCAGCAGCTCAGGGACAGGCCGTTTCTCCTACGAGCAGTACTTC
TRBJ1-5,-,-,TRBV7-9,CASSLLQPQHF,TGTGCCAGCAGCTTACTACAGCCCCAGCATTTT
TRBJ1-1,-,-,TRBV7-9,CASSLQGNGAFF,TGTGCCAGCAGCCTACAGGGCAACGGGGCTTTCTTT
TRBJ2-2,-,TRBD2,TRBV2,CASSDGGANTGELFF,TGTGCCAGCAGTGACGGGGGGGCTAACACCGGGGAGCTGTTTTTT
TRBJ1-2,-,TRBD1,TRBV19,CASTLSPGQGLGYTF,TGTGCCAGTACTCTATCACCGGGACAGGGATTAGGCTACACCTTC
TRBJ2-7,-,TRBD1,TRBV5-1,CASGLTGTGTEQYF,TGCGCCAGCGGCCTAACCGGGACAGGGACCGAGCAGTACTTC
TRBJ1-6,-,-,TRBV5-8,CASSFDRRSNSPLHF,TGTGCCAGCAGCTTCGACAGACGTTCAAATTCACCCCTCCACTTT
TRBJ2-5,few,-,TRBV19,CASSQGLALETQYF,TGTGCCAGTAGCCAGGGACTGGCCCTAGAGACCCAGTACTTC
TRBJ1-6,-,-,TRBV28,CASSFQALGSPLHF,TGTGCCAGCAGTTTTCAGGCATTGGGTTCACCCCTCCACTTT
TRBJ2-1,few,-,TRBV9,CASSPKAVPAYNEQFF,TGTGCCAGCAGCCCCAAAGCGGTGCCAGCCTACAATGAGCAGTTCTTC
TRBJ2-7,-,TRBD1,TRBV9,CASSPTGQGSYEQYF,TGTGCCAGCAGCCCGACGGGACAGGGCTCCTACGAGCAGTACTTC
TRBJ1-1,-,-,TRBV6-4,CASRAGTHMNTEAFF,TGTGCCAGCAGGGCCGGGACACACATGAACACTGAAGCTTTCTTT
TRBJ2-1,-,TRBD2,TRBV10-3,CAIGGLAGGPGNEQFF,TGTGCCATCGGGGGACTAGCGGGGGGGCCGGGGAATGAGCAGTTCTTC
TRBJ2-7,-,TRBD1,TRBV5-6,CASSFSGTGSYEQYF,TGTGCCAGCAGCTTTTCCGGGACAGGGTCCTACGAGCAGTACTTC
TRBJ2-7,-,-,TRBV7-2,CASSLSLSYEQYF,TGTGCCAGCAGCCTTAGCTTATCCTACGAGCAGTACTTC
TRBJ1-3,-,-,TRBV5-4,CASSLDTFSGNTIYF,TGTGCCAGCAGCTTGGACACCTTCTCTGGAAACACCATATATTTT
TRBJ2-5,-,-,TRBV28,CASNREKRETQYF,TGTGCCAGCAACAGGGAGAAAAGAGAGACCCAGTACTTC